This record looks at one TCR beta chain sequence and its context. Its antigen is as yet unknown. The data were taken from a study of T cell responses to AZD1222 COVID-19 vaccine. Study results and caveats: Unmutated variant regions are reportedly the target of nearly half of TCRs that are spike-specific. White British people made up most donors, females outnumbered males, and clonal diversity was possibly underestimated. Across spike, vaccine-associated CD4 TCRs were found, dominant at 160-218 and 743-854.

Sequenced by immunoSEQ multiplex PCR; TCRdb stores in-frame clones only, minus some. The table includes about 180,000 clones, nearly 95% detected once. Germline V gene lookup returns CDR1 MNHEY and CDR2 SVGAGI. V lost 6 bases and J 4 bases, leaving 16 bases between the germline ends. CDR3 length equals 14 residues. This receptor was taken from an adult who received the AZD1222 COVID-19 vaccine. The specimen comprised peripheral blood, sampled 28 days after the second AZD1222 dose. This chain links TRBV6-5 with TRBJ2-7, with D perhaps matching TRBD2 (5 bases). DNA of the CDR3: TGTGCCAGCAGCCCCTTCACCGGCGGGTACGAGCAGTACTTC. Protein product: CASSPFTGGYEQYF.